This T cell receptor beta chain was observed in a study of cytomegalovirus exposure and HLA in healthy donors. Per germline, CDR1 LNHDA and CDR2 SQIVND (reference sequence). With 7 bases clipped from V and 6 bases from J, the junction kept 10 bases outside the gene matches. The CDR3 spans 14 residues. It was with 60 Vbeta and 13 Jbeta primers that the PCR ran. The data were produced by immunoSEQ multiplex PCR, yet TCRdb's version contains in-frame clones alone and is incomplete. The sample lists more than 130,000 clones, 73% occurring once. The clonotype comes from a human donor in good health. The sequencing sample was made of PBMCs. V gene TRBV19 combines with J gene TRBJ2-7; 9 bases fit TRBD1. The CDR3 protein is CASTLTGGSAEQYF. The CDR3, as DNA: TGTGCCAGTACCTTGACAGGGGGGTCCGCCGAGCAGTACTTC.